The clone carrying this T cell receptor beta chain was seen a handful of times. The antigen is not known. Stated treatment: roughly ten-day PBMC culture with coronavirus spike peptide pools or control peptides (ViraFEST assay). The sample comes from a study of vaccination and CD4 T cells after COVID-19. Cultured CD4+ T cell DNA was sequenced using the Oncomine TCR Beta short-read assay. TCRdb passed the PCR reads through MiXCR, listing each CDR3 protein once. Here the sample spans roughly 17,000 distinct CDR3 sequences, 50% to 75% being singletons. The sequencing sample was made of CD4+ T cells from blood, cultured in vitro. This TCR came from a human donor who had recovered from COVID-19.

In nucleotides, the CDR3 is TGTGCCAGCAGTGAAGGCGGAATCACCTACGAGCAGTACTTC. Protein: CASSEGGITYEQYF. The rearrangement links TRBV2 to TRBJ2-7, with no clear D. Trimming left V 1 base short and J 2 bases short, with 9 bases between. CDR1 is SNHLY, CDR2 FYNNEI, per germline. The CDR3 consists of 14 residues.